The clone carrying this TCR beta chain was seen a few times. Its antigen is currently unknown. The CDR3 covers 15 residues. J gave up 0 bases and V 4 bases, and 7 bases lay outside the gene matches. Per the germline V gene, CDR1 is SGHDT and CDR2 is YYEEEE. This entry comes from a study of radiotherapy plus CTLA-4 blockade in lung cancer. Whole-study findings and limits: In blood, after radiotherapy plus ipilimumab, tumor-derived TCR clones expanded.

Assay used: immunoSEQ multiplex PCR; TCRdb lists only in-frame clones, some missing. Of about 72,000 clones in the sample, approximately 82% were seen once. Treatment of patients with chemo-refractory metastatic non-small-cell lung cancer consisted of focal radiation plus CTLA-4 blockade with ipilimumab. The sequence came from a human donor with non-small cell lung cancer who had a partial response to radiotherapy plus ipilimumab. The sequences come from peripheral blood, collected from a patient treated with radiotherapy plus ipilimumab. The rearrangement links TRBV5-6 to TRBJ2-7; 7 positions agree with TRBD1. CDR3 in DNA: TGTGCCAGCAGCCCGGGGACAGCCTACTCCTACGAGCAGTACTTC. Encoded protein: CASSPGTAYSYEQYF.